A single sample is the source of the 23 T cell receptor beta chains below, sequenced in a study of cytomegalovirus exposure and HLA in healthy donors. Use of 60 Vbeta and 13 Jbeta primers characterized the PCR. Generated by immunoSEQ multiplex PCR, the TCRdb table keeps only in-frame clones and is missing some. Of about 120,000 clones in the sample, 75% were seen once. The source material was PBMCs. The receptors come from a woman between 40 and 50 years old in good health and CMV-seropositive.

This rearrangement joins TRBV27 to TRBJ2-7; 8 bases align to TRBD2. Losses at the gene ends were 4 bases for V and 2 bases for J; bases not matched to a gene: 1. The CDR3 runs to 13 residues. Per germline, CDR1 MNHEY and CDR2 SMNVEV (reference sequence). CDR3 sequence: CASSYGGAYEQYF. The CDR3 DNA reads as TGTGCCAGCAGTTACGGGGGGGCCTACGAGCAGTACTTC.

CDR3 DNA sequence: TGTGCCAGCACCTATATTGCCAATCAGCCCCAGCATTTT. It yields the protein CASTYIANQPQHF. The genes are TRBV2 and TRBJ1-5; no clear D. Trimming took 7 bases from V and 3 from J, leaving 10 bases between them. The germline CDR1 and CDR2 sequences are SNHLY and FYNNEI. The CDR3 contains 13 residues.

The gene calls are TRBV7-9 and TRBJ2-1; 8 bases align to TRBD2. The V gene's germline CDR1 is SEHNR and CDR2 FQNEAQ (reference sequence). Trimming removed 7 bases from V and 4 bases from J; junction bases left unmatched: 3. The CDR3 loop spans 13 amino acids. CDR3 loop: CASTGTSYNEQFF. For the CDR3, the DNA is TGTGCCAGCACCGGGACTAGTTACAATGAGCAGTTCTTC.

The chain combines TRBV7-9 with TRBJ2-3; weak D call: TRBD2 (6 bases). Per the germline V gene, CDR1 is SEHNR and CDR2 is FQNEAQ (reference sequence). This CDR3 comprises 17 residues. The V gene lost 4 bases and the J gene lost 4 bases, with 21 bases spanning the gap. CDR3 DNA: TGTGCCAGCAGCTCTCCTCCCAGCGGGCAGTATTCAGATACGCAGTATTTT. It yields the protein CASSSPPSGQYSDTQYF.

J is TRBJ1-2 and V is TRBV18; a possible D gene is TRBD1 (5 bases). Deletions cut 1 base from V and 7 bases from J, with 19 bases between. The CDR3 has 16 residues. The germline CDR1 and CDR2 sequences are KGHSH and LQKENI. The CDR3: CASSPLLQAKTGGYTF. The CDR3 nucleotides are TGTGCCAGCTCACCACTACTACAGGCAAAGACGGGTGGCTACACCTTC.

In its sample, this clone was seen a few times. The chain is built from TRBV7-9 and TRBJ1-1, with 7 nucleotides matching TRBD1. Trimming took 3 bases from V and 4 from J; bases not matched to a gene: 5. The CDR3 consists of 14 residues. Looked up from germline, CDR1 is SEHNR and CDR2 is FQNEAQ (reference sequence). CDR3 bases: TGTGCCAGCAGCTTCGGACAGGCGGTCACTGAAGCTTTCTTT. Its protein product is CASSFGQAVTEAFF.

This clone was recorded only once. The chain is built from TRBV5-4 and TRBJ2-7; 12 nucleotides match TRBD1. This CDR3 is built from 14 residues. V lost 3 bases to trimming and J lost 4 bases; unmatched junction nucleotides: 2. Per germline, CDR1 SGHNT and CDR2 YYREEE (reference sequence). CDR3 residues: CASSWGQGAYEQYF. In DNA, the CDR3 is TGTGCCAGCAGCTGGGGACAGGGGGCGTACGAGCAGTACTTC. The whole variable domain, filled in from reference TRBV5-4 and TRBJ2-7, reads ETGVTQSPTHLIKTRGQQVTLRCSSQSGHNTVSWYQQALGQGPQFIFQYYREEENGRGNFPPRFSGLQFPNYSSELNVNALELDDSALYLCASSWGQGAYEQYFGPGTRLTVT.

In nucleotides, the CDR3 is TGTGCCAGTAGCCGGGTGGGGCGGCCCGAAGCTTTCTTT. Amino acids: CASSRVGRPEAFF. V usage is TRBV19 and J usage is TRBJ1-1, with D maybe TRBD1 (5 bases). The CDR3 has 13 amino acids. The V gene lost 6 bases and the J gene lost 8 bases, with 16 bases spanning the gap. Germline CDR1 reads LNHDA; CDR2 reads SQIVND (reference sequence). The full variable domain, its missing parts supplied by reference TRBV19 and TRBJ1-1, is DGGITQSPKYLFRKEGQNVTLSCEQNLNHDAMYWYRQDPGQGLRLIYYSQIVNDFQKGDIAEGYSVSREKKESFPLTVTSAQKNPTAFYLCASSRVGRPEAFFGQGTRLTVV.

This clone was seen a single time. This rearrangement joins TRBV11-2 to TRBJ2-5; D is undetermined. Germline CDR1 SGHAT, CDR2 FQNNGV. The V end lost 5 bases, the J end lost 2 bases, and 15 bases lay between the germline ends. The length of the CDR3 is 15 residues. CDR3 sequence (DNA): TGTGCCAGCAGCGCCGACCGCGGAGTGCAAGAGACCCAGTACTTC. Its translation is CASSADRGVQETQYF.

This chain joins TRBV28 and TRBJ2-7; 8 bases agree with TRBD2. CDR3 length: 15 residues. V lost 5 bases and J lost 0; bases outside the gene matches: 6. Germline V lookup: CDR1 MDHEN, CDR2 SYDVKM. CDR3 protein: CASSPSSGGSYEQYF. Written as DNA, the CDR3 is TGTGCCAGCAGTCCCTCAAGCGGGGGCTCCTACGAGCAGTACTTC.

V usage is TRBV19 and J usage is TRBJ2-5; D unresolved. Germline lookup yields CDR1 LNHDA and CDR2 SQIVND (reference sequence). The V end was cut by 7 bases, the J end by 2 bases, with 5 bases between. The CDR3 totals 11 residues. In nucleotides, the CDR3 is TGTGCCAGTACTAGTCAAGAGACCCAGTACTTC. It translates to CASTSQETQYF. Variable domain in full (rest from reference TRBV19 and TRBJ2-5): DGGITQSPKYLFRKEGQNVTLSCEQNLNHDAMYWYRQDPGQGLRLIYYSQIVNDFQKGDIAEGYSVSREKKESFPLTVTSAQKNPTAFYLCASTSQETQYFGPGTRLLVL.

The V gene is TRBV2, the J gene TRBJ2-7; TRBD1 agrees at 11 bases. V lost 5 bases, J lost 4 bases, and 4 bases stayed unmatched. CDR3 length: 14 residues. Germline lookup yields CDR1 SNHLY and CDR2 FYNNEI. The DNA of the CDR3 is TGTGCCAGCAGTATCCGGGACAGGGGGTACGAGCAGTACTTC. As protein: CASSIRDRGYEQYF.

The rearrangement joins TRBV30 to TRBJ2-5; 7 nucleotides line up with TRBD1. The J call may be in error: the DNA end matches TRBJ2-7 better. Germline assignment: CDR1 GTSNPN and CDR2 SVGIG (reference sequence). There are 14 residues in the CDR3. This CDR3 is CAWTRSDRLYEQYF. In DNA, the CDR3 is TGTGCCTGGACCAGATCGGACAGGCTCTACGAGCAGTACTTC.

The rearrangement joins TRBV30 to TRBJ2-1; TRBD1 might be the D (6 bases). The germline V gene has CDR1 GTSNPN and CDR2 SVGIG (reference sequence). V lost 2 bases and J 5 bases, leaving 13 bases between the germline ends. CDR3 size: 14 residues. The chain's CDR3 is CAWSQGLGDNEQFF. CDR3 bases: TGTGCCTGGAGTCAGGGGCTGGGGGACAATGAGCAGTTCTTC. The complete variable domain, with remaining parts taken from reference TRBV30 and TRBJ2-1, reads SQTIHQWPATLVQPVGSPLSLECTVEGTSNPNLYWYRQAAGRGLQLLFYSVGIGQISSEVPQNLSASRPQDRQFILSSKKLLLSDSGFYLCAWSQGLGDNEQFFGPGTRLTVL.

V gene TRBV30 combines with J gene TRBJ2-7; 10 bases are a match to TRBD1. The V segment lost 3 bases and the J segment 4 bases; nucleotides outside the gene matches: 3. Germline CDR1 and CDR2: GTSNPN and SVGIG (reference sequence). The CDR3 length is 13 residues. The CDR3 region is CAWRGQGGYEQYF. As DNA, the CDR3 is TGTGCCTGGAGAGGACAGGGGGGATACGAGCAGTACTTC.

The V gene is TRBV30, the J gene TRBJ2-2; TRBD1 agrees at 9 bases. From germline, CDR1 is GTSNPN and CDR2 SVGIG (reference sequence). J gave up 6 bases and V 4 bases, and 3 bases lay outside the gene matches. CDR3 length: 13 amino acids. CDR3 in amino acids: CAWKRQGAGELFF. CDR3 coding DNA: TGTGCCTGGAAGAGACAGGGGGCCGGGGAGCTGTTTTTT.

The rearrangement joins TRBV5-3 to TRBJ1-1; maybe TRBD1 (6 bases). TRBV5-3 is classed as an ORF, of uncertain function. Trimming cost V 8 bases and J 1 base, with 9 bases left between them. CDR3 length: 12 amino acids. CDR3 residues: CASDRRNTEAFF. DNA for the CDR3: TGTGCCAGTGACAGGCGGAACACTGAAGCTTTCTTT.

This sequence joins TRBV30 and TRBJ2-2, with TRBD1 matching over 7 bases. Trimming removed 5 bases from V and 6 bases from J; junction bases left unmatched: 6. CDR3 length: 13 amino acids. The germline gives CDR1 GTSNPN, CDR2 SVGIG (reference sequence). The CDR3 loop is CAWGRGLAGELFF. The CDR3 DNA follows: TGTGCCTGGGGAAGGGGGCTGGCCGGGGAGCTGTTTTTT.

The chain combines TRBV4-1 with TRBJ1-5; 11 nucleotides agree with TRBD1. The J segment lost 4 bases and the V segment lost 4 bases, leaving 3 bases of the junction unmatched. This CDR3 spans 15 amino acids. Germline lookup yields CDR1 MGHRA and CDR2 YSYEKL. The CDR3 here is CASSLGTGGNQPQHF. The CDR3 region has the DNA TGCGCCAGCAGCCTGGGGACAGGGGGGAATCAGCCCCAGCATTTT.

CDR3: CASGWDRATGELFF. For the CDR3, the DNA is TGTGCCAGCGGTTGGGACAGGGCCACCGGGGAGCTGTTTTTT. The chain links TRBV28 to TRBJ2-2, with TRBD1 matching 9 bases. Trimming cost V 8 bases and J 4 bases; bases outside gene matches: 5. Germline V gives CDR1 MDHEN, CDR2 SYDVKM. The CDR3 contains 14 residues.

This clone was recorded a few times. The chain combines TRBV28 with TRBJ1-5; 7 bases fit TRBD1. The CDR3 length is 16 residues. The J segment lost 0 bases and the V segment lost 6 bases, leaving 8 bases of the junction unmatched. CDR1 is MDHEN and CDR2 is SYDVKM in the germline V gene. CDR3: CASRIGTVNSNQPQHF. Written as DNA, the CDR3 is TGTGCCAGCAGGATTGGGACAGTGAATAGCAATCAGCCCCAGCATTTT.

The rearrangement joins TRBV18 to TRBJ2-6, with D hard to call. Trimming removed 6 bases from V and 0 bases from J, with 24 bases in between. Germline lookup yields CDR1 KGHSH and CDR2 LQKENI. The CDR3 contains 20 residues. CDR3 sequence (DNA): TGTGCCAGCTCTCCAATCCAATCTCTAGGCACGTCCTCTGGGGCCAACGTCCTGACTTTC. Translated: CASSPIQSLGTSSGANVLTF.

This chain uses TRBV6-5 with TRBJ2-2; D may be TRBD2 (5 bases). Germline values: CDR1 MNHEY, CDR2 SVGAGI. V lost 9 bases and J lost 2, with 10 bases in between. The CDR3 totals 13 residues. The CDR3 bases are TGTGCCAGAATGGACTCAAACACCGGGGAGCTGTTTTTT. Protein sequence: CARMDSNTGELFF.